The present T cell receptor beta chain was sequenced within a study of molecular identifiers for immune sequencing clone quantification. The wider study: Sequencing covered four of five parts into which replicate RNA from approximately 20,000 or 98,000 naive CD8 cells was split. Study-wide points: Naive cells had under 1% of molecules in clones above 20 RNA copies, effectors over 98%.

One entry per CDR3 protein results from TCRdb running MiXCR on the PCR reads. The repertoire holds about 70,000 distinct CDR3 sequences, roughly 18% seen once, with roughly 1.4% in the top ten. The V and J ends lost 6 bases and 6 bases, in that order; junction bases with no gene match: 10. The CDR3 totals 15 residues. CDR1 is MDHEN and CDR2 is SYDVKM in the germline V gene. This clonotype was picked up many times. Its antigen is unknown. Sorting was used to obtain naive CD8 T cells (CD8+CD4-CCR7+CD45RA+). This TCR was sampled from a human donor in good health. Some libraries in this study had Jurkat cell RNA spiked in. V is TRBV28 and J is TRBJ2-3; 9 nucleotides align to TRBD1. Sequenced material: naive CD8+ T cells from blood, with Jurkat cell RNA spiked in. The subset is: FACS-sorted CD8+CD4-CCR7+CD45RA+ naive T cells. The CDR3 coding sequence is TGTGCCAGCAGCCCCCGGACAGGGGCTTTGGATACGCAGTATTTT. This translates into CASSPRTGALDTQYF.